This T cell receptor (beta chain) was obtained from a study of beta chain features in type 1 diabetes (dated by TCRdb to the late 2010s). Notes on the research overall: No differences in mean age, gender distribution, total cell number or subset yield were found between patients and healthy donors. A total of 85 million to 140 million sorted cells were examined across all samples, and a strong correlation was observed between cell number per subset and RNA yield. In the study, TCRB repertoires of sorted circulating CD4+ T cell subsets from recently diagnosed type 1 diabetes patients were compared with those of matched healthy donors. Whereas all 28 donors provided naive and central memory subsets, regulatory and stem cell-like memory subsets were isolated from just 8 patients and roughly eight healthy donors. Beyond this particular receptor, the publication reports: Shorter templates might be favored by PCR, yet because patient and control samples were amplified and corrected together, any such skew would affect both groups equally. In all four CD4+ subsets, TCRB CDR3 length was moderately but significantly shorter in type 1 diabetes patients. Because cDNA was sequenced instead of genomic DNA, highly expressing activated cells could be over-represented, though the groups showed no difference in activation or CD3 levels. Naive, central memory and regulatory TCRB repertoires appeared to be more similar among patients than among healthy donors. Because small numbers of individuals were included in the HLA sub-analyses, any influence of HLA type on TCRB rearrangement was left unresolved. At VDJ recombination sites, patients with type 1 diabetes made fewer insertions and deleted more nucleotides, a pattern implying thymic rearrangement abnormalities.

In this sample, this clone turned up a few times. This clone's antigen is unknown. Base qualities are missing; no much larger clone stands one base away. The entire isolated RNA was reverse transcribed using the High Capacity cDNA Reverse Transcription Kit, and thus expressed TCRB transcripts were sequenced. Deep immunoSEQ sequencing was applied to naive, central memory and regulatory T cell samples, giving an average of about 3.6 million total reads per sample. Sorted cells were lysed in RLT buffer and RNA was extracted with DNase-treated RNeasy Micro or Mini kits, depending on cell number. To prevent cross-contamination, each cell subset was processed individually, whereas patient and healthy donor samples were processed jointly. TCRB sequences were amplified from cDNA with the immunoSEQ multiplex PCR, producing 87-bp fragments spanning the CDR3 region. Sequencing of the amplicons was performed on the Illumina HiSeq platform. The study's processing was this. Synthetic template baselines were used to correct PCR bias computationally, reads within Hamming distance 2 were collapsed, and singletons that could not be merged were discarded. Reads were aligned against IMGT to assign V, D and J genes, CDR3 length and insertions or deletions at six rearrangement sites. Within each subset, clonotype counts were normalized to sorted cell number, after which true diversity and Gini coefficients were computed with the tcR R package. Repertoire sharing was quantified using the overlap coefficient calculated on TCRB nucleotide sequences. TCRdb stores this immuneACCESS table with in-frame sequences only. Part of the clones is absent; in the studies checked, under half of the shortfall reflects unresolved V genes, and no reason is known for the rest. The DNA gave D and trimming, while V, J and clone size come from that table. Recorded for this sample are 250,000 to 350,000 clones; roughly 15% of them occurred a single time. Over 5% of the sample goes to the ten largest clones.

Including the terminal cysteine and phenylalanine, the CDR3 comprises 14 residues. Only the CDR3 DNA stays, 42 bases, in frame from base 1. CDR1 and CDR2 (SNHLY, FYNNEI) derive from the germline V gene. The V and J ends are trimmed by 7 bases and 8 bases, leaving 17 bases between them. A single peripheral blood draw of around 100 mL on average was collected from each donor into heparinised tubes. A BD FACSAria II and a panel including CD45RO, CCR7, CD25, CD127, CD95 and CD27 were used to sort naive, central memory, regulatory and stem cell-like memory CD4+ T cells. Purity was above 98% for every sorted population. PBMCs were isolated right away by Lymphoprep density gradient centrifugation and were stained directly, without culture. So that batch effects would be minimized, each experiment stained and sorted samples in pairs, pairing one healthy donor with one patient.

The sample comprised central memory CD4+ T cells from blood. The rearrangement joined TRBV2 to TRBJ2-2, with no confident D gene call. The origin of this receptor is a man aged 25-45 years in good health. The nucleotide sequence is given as TGTGCCAGCAAGATGGCCCAGCACAGTGGGGAGCTGTTTTTT. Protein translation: CASKMAQHSGELFF.